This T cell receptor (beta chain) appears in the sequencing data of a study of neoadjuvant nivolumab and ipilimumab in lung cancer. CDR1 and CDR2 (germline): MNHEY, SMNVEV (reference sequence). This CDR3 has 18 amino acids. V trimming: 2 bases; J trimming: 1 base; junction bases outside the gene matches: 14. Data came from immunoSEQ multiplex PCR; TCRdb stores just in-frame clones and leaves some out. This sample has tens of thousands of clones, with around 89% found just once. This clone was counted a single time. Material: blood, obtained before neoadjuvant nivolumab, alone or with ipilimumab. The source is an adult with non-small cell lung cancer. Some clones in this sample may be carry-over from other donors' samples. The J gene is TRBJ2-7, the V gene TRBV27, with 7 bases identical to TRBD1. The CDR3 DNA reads TGTGCCAGCAGTTTAGAGGTGCAGGGGGTCCCAAGTTCCTACGAGCAGTACTTC. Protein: CASSLEVQGVPSSYEQYF.